The 19 T cell receptor beta chains reported below all come from one sample, sequenced in a study of memory CD4+ T cells and cytomegalovirus serostatus. Some clones are missing from TCRdb's copy, which holds only in-frame ones; the method was immunoSEQ multiplex PCR. The repertoire holds tens of thousands of clones, with 60% to 85% as singletons. The sort gate was single viable CD3+CD4+CD8-CD45RO+ cells for memory CD4+ T cells. The source material was memory CD4+ T cells from blood. These receptors were obtained from an adult in good health and CMV-seropositive.

V is TRBV19 and J is TRBJ2-6, with D unclear. Trimming cost V 1 base and J 0 bases, with 10 bases left between them. This CDR3 has 17 amino acids. Germline V gives CDR1 LNHDA, CDR2 SQIVND (reference sequence). CDR3 region: CASSIVARSSGANVLTF. CDR3 coding DNA: TGTGCCAGTAGTATAGTGGCACGGAGCTCTGGGGCCAACGTCCTGACTTTC.

The chain recombines TRBV27 with TRBJ2-7; D possibly corresponds to TRBD1 (5 bases). CDR3 length equals 12 residues. V was trimmed by 2 bases and J by 4 bases, leaving 6 bases between them. Germline lookup yields CDR1 MNHEY and CDR2 SMNVEV (reference sequence). Here the CDR3 reads CASSLKGYEQYF. The CDR3 DNA reads TGTGCCAGCAGTTTAAAGGGGTACGAGCAGTACTTC.

The sample holds a few counts of this clone. This chain joins TRBV6-1 and TRBJ1-5; 7 bases fit TRBD1. CDR3 length: 21 amino acids. CDR1 is MNHNS, CDR2 SASEGT, per germline. The ends lost 6 bases at V and 1 base at J; junction bases unmatched: 24. The CDR3 region is CASREPRDSQVRWFSNQPQHF. The CDR3 DNA follows: TGTGCCAGCAGAGAACCCCGGGACAGCCAAGTTCGCTGGTTCAGCAATCAGCCCCAGCATTTT.

J is TRBJ2-1 and V is TRBV9; 11 bases map to TRBD2. The length of the CDR3 is 16 residues. CDR1 and CDR2 from the germline V gene are SGDLS and YYNGEE. V shed 0 bases, J shed 7 bases, and the junction held 6 bases outside the gene matches. CDR3 loop: CASSVGLAGGLNEQFF. The CDR3 coding sequence is TGTGCCAGCAGCGTAGGTCTAGCGGGAGGATTGAATGAGCAGTTCTTC.

A remark on this clone: The sample holds other DNA sequences that translate to the same CDR3. The chain links TRBV11-2 to TRBJ1-6, with D unresolved. Per germline, CDR1 SGHAT and CDR2 FQNNGV. V was pared by 3 bases and J by 5 bases, with 8 bases between. The CDR3 is 14 residues long. CDR3 nucleotides: TGTGCCAGCAGCTTCTCCGGGGATAATTCACCCCTCCACTTT. Its protein is CASSFSGDNSPLHF.

The gene calls are TRBV10-2 and TRBJ2-3; no definite D call. Trimming removed 2 bases from V and 1 base from J, with 7 bases in between. CDR3 length equals 14 residues. The germline gives CDR1 WSHSY, CDR2 SAAADI. CDR3 protein: CASSEGSGTDTQYF. DNA of the CDR3: TGCGCCAGCAGTGAGGGCAGTGGCACAGATACGCAGTATTTT.

The gene calls are TRBV29-1 and TRBJ2-5, with 8 positions matching TRBD1. Trimming at V came to 7 bases and at J to 2 bases, leaving 12 bases not matched to a gene. This CDR3 is built from 15 residues. Per germline, CDR1 SQVTM and CDR2 ANQGSEA. In DNA, the CDR3 is TGCAGCGCCAAGCCCGGACAGGGACCTCAAGAGACCCAGTACTTC. Protein sequence: CSAKPGQGPQETQYF. Full variable domain (outside the CDR3, taken from reference TRBV29-1 and TRBJ2-5): SAVISQKPSRDICQRGTSLTIQCQVDSQVTMMFWYRQQPGQSLTLIATANQGSEATYESGFVIDKFPISRPNLTFSTLTVSNMSPEDSSIYLCSAKPGQGPQETQYFGPGTRLLVL.

This chain connects TRBV5-8 to TRBJ2-3; D is unresolved. CDR3 length: 15 amino acids. The V and J ends lost 6 bases and 2 bases respectively, with 16 bases between them. Germline values: CDR1 SGHTS, CDR2 YDEGEE. The CDR3 reads CASTSNSDLTDTQYF. The CDR3 DNA reads as TGTGCCAGCACTTCTAATTCGGACCTCACAGATACGCAGTATTTT.

The chain carries TRBV6-1 and TRBJ2-1; the D gene is possibly TRBD2 (6 bases). CDR1 and CDR2 (germline): MNHNS, SASEGT. The CDR3 extends over 15 amino acids. The V gene lost 5 bases and the J gene lost 5 bases, with 16 bases spanning the gap. CDR3 sequence reads: CASSPRPAGNNEQFF. The CDR3 bases are TGTGCCAGCAGTCCTCGTCCCGCGGGGAACAATGAGCAGTTCTTC.

The V call is TRBV18, the J call TRBJ2-7; 11 bases fit TRBD2. V trimming: 1 base; J trimming: 4 bases; junction bases outside the gene matches: 6. The CDR3 covers 16 residues. Looked up from germline, CDR1 is KGHSH and CDR2 is LQKENI. In DNA form, the CDR3 reads TGTGCCAGCTCACCACGGGGACTAGCGGAGACATACGAGCAGTACTTC. Translating it yields CASSPRGLAETYEQYF.

This clone has just a few counts. The rearrangement uses TRBV4-2 and TRBJ1-1, with a tentative D call TRBD1 (5 bases). The V end lost 0 bases, the J end lost 3 bases, and 11 bases lay between the germline ends. The V gene's germline CDR1 is LGHNA and CDR2 YNFKEQ. CDR3 size: 15 residues. This CDR3 is CASSQDGQGDTEAFF. The DNA for the CDR3 is TGTGCCAGCAGCCAAGATGGGCAGGGCGACACTGAAGCTTTCTTT.

This sequence joins TRBV7-3 and TRBJ1-1; D gene unclear. The length of the CDR3 is 14 residues. Looked up from germline, CDR1 is SGHTA and CDR2 is FQGTGA. V dropped 4 bases and J dropped 1 base, with 10 bases sitting between them. CDR3 sequence: CASSYGPGNTEAFF. DNA of the CDR3: TGTGCCAGCAGCTACGGGCCGGGGAACACTGAAGCTTTCTTT.

The V call is TRBV19, the J call TRBJ2-1; D is uncertain. The germline V gene encodes CDR1 LNHDA and CDR2 SQIVND (reference sequence). Trimming left V 3 bases short and J 4 bases short, with 13 bases between. The length of the CDR3 is 15 residues. CDR3 protein: CASSIQDGLYNEQFF. CDR3 DNA: TGTGCCAGTAGTATCCAAGATGGCCTTTACAATGAGCAGTTCTTC. The variable domain in full, with the rest retrieved from reference TRBV19 and TRBJ2-1, is DGGITQSPKYLFRKEGQNVTLSCEQNLNHDAMYWYRQDPGQGLRLIYYSQIVNDFQKGDIAEGYSVSREKKESFPLTVTSAQKNPTAFYLCASSIQDGLYNEQFFGPGTRLTVL.

This chain links TRBV21-1 with TRBJ1-2. TRBV21-1 is a recognized pseudogene. The CDR3 extends over 13 amino acids. DNA for the CDR3: TGTGCCAGCAGCAAAGCAGGGGGGTATGGCTACACCTTC. Protein sequence: CASSKAGGYGYTF.

V usage is TRBV5-1 and J usage is TRBJ1-4, with 7 bases matching TRBD1. CDR1 and CDR2 (germline): SGHRS, YFSETQ. This CDR3 is built from 15 residues. V lost 0 bases, J lost 8 bases, and 7 bases stayed unmatched. CDR3 DNA sequence: TGCGCCAGCAGCTTGGGGGTGGACAGGCGGGAAAAACTGTTTTTT. This gives the protein CASSLGVDRREKLFF.

The V call is TRBV2, the J call TRBJ2-5; D remains ambiguous. The CDR3 covers 11 residues. Trimming pared 8 bases from V and 3 bases from J, leaving 7 bases between. Germline CDR1 SNHLY, CDR2 FYNNEI. In DNA, the CDR3 is TGTGCCAGCGGACCGAAAGAGACCCAGTACTTC. It codes for CASGPKETQYF.

Concerning this clone: Other nucleotide sequences in the sample specify the same CDR3. The chain uses TRBV2 and TRBJ1-5; 7 bases agree with TRBD1. J lost 4 bases, V lost 6 bases, and 6 bases had no gene match. CDR3 length equals 14 residues. Germline V gene data show CDR1 as SNHLY and CDR2 as FYNNEI. DNA of the CDR3: TGTGCCAGCAGCGAGGGACAGAGAAATCAGCCCCAGCATTTT. It is translated as CASSEGQRNQPQHF.

This chain connects TRBV11-2 to TRBJ1-1; no firm D call. Germline CDR1 reads SGHAT; CDR2 reads FQNNGV. V lost 0 bases and J 4 bases, leaving 9 bases between the germline ends. The CDR3 is made up of 14 amino acids. CDR3 nucleotides: TGTGCCAGCAGCTTAGATCGCGAAAGCACTGAAGCTTTCTTT. Translation gives CASSLDRESTEAFF.

V usage is TRBV6-5 and J usage is TRBJ1-1; D might be TRBD1 (5 bases). Germline V lookup: CDR1 MNHEY, CDR2 SVGAGI. The CDR3 sequence is 14 residues long. The germline V and J ends were trimmed by 11 bases and 1 base, with 17 bases remaining between them. CDR3 nucleotides: TGTGCCGCTACGACCTCCAGGGCGAACACTGAAGCTTTCTTT. It specifies CAATTSRANTEAFF.